Sequencing of this T cell receptor (beta chain) was carried out in a study of blood T cell repertoires in COVID-19. Study in general: Samples came from the United States, Italy and Spain, spanning acute and convalescent COVID-19.

There are a few counts of this clone. Authors' methods: Nucleated cell counts were estimated from reference gene primer amplification. Here immunoSEQ multiplex PCR was the method, and the copy in TCRdb shows in-frame clones only, minus some. V, J and clone size reflect that table, while D and trimming were determined from the DNA. This table holds 140,000 to 150,000 clones, over 70% found once. Trimming removed 1 base from V and 5 bases from J; junction bases left unmatched: 10. Germline CDR1 MGHRA, CDR2 YSYEKL. CDR3 length equals 17 residues. This chain uses TRBV4-1 with TRBJ2-3, with 9 bases matching TRBD2. The receptor comes from a woman in her fifties or sixties with acute or convalescent COVID-19. The sample was peripheral blood. The CDR3 DNA follows: TGCGCCAGCAGCCAAGGAGGAGCGGGAGGAAGAGGAGATACGCAGTATTTT. It specifies CASSQGGAGGRGDTQYF.